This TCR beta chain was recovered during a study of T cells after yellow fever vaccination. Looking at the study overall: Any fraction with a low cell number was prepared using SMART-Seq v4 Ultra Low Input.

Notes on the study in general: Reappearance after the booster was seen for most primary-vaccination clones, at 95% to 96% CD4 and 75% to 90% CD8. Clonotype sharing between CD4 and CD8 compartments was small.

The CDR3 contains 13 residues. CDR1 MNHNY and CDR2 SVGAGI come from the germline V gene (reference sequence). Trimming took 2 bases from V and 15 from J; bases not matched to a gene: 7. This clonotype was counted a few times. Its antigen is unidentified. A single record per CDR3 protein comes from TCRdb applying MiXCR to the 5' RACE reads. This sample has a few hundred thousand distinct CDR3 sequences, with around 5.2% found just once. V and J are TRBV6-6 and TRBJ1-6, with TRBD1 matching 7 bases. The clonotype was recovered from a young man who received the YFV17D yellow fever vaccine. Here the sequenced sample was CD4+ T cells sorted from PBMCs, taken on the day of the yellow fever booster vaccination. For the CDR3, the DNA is TGTGCCAGCAGTTACCCGAACAGGGGACACCTCCACTTT. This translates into CASSYPNRGHLHF.